One and the same sample provided the 23 T cell receptor beta chains below, sequenced in a study of OX40 agonist ivuxolimab in advanced cancers. The assay was immunoSEQ multiplex PCR, and TCRdb's table has in-frame clones only and misses some. This repertoire shows tens of thousands of clones, roughly nine tenths found once; its top ten account for about 0.3%. Sequenced here: CD4+ or CD8+ T cells sorted from blood, sampled in a trial of the OX40 agonist ivuxolimab. The receptors were gathered from an adult with an advanced solid tumor such as melanoma, head and neck, liver or kidney cancer.

The CDR3 DNA follows: TGTGCCAGCAGTGGATGGGCTAGCGGAGACACCGGGGAGCTGTTTTTT. This gives the protein CASSGWASGDTGELFF. The V gene is TRBV6-1, the J gene TRBJ2-2; 7 nucleotides align to TRBD2. J gave up 3 bases and V 4 bases, and 8 bases lay outside the gene matches. CDR1 and CDR2 (germline): MNHNS, SASEGT. This CDR3 is built from 16 residues.

The rearrangement links TRBV9 to TRBJ2-3, with TRBD2 matching 9 bases. The germline gives CDR1 SGDLS, CDR2 YYNGEE. J gave up 2 bases and V 0 bases, and 4 bases lay outside the gene matches. The CDR3 covers 16 residues. The CDR3 DNA is TGTGCCAGCAGCGTAGCTCTAGCGGGGTTCACAGATACGCAGTATTTT. This gives the protein CASSVALAGFTDTQYF. The variable domain in full, with the rest retrieved from reference TRBV9 and TRBJ2-3, is DSGVTQTPKHLITATGQRVTLRCSPRSGDLSVYWYQQSLDQGLQFLIQYYNGEERAKGNILERFSAQQFPDLHSELNLSSLELGDSALYFCASSVALAGFTDTQYFGPGTRLTVL.

This chain joins TRBV11-2 and TRBJ2-7, with 9 bases identical to TRBD2. This CDR3 spans 15 amino acids. V gave up 5 bases and J gave up 0 bases; unmatched junction bases: 5. Germline CDR1 reads SGHAT; CDR2 reads FQNNGV. This CDR3 reads CASSPTSGLSYEQYF. The CDR3 coding sequence is TGTGCCAGCAGCCCTACTAGCGGGCTCTCCTACGAGCAGTACTTC.

The rearrangement links TRBV19 to TRBJ2-2, with TRBD2 as a possible D gene (6 bases). Looked up from germline, CDR1 is LNHDA and CDR2 is SQIVND (reference sequence). V gave up 3 bases and J gave up 14 bases, with 13 bases separating them. The CDR3 loop spans 12 amino acids. Written as DNA, the CDR3 is TGTGCCAGTAGTATGGTGGGAGGAAGCCTGTTTTTT. This sequence encodes CASSMVGGSLFF.

This chain links TRBV27 with TRBJ1-1; D unresolved. Trimming took 3 bases from V and 6 from J, leaving 11 bases between them. Germline CDR1 MNHEY, CDR2 SMNVEV (reference sequence). The CDR3 covers 13 residues. CDR3 sequence (DNA): TGTGCCAGCAGTTTTTTGGAGCAATCTGAAGCTTTCTTT. This gives the protein CASSFLEQSEAFF.

The CDR3 sequence: CATKGQGYGYTF. The CDR3 region has the DNA TGTGCCACAAAGGGACAGGGCTATGGCTACACCTTC. This chain connects TRBV10-3 to TRBJ1-2; 9 bases line up with TRBD1. The junction had 4 bases not matched to a gene; V was cut back by 10 bases and J by 4 bases. The germline V gene has CDR1 ENHRY and CDR2 SYGVKD. The CDR3 is 12 residues long.

Written as DNA, the CDR3 is TGCGCCAGCAGCCAAGGGAGAGGGACAGGCTTGCATTTT. This sequence encodes CASSQGRGTGLHF. This rearrangement joins TRBV4-1 to TRBJ1-5; 8 nucleotides agree with TRBD1. Trimming removed 1 base from V and 15 bases from J; junction bases left unmatched: 8. The CDR3 contains 13 residues. The germline gives CDR1 MGHRA, CDR2 YSYEKL.

V and J are TRBV2 and TRBJ1-3; 9 nucleotides agree with TRBD1. J gave up 0 bases and V 6 bases, and 6 bases lay outside the gene matches. The CDR3 sequence is 16 residues long. Germline V gene sequence: CDR1 SNHLY, CDR2 FYNNEI. CDR3 sequence reads: CASRPRQGVSGNTIYF. CDR3 nucleotides: TGTGCCAGCAGACCACGACAGGGGGTCTCTGGAAACACCATATATTTT.

The rearrangement joins TRBV30 to TRBJ2-1; TRBD1 agrees at 7 bases. Germline V gives CDR1 GTSNPN, CDR2 SVGIG (reference sequence). CDR3 length: 17 amino acids. V was pared by 1 base and J by 0 bases, with 9 bases of the junction left unmatched. CDR3: CAWSGITSGGSYNEQFF. CDR3 nucleotide sequence: TGTGCCTGGAGTGGAATCACCTCAGGGGGCTCCTACAATGAGCAGTTCTTC.

The rearrangement uses TRBV7-9 and TRBJ2-2, with TRBD1 identical over 8 bases. Looked up from germline, CDR1 is SEHNR and CDR2 is FQNEAQ (reference sequence). This CDR3 comprises 17 residues. Unmatched junction bases numbered 12, after V lost 5 bases and J lost 4 bases. The CDR3 sequence is CASSPWTGPSPTGELFF. The CDR3 coding sequence is TGTGCCAGCAGCCCTTGGACAGGGCCAAGTCCCACCGGGGAGCTGTTTTTT.

CDR3 in amino acids: CASSYGGPYNEQFF. The DNA of the CDR3 is TGTGCCAGCAGCTACGGGGGACCGTACAATGAGCAGTTCTTC. This chain connects TRBV7-3 to TRBJ2-1; a weak D match, TRBD2 (6 bases). The CDR3 has 14 amino acids. Trimming cost V 4 bases and J 4 bases, with 11 bases left between them. CDR1 SGHTA and CDR2 FQGTGA come from the germline V gene. Using reference TRBV7-3 and TRBJ2-1 for the parts outside the CDR3, the full variable domain is GAGVSQTPSNKVTEKGKYVELRCDPISGHTALYWYRQSLGQGPEFLIYFQGTGAADDSGLPNDRFFAVRPEGSVSTLKIQRTERGDSAVYLCASSYGGPYNEQFFGPGTRLTVL.

The chain carries TRBV10-1 and TRBJ2-3; D is perhaps TRBD2 (6 bases). The CDR3 totals 15 residues. Trimming shortened V by 0 bases and J by 0 bases, and 7 bases separated the two germline ends. Per germline, CDR1 WNHNN and CDR2 SYGVQD (reference sequence). The CDR3 reads CASSESGTSTDTQYF. CDR3 sequence (DNA): TGCGCCAGCAGTGAGTCCGGGACTAGCACAGATACGCAGTATTTT.

The chain couples TRBV27 to TRBJ2-7; D is ambiguous. CDR1 is MNHEY and CDR2 is SMNVEV in the germline V gene (reference sequence). This CDR3 has 12 residues. The V and J ends lost 9 bases and 6 bases respectively, with 15 bases between them. DNA of the CDR3: TGTGCCAGTTCCTCTCGCTTTTCCGAGCAGTACTTC. Protein sequence: CASSSRFSEQYF.

The chain combines TRBV30 with TRBJ1-5; 8 bases fit TRBD1. V shed 5 bases and J 4 bases; nucleotides not matched to a gene: 4. The CDR3 has 13 residues. Germline values: CDR1 GTSNPN, CDR2 SVGIG (reference sequence). CDR3 protein: CAWADRENQPQHF. The DNA of the CDR3 is TGTGCCTGGGCGGACAGGGAGAATCAGCCCCAGCATTTT.

The chain couples TRBV4-1 to TRBJ1-2, with 7 positions matching TRBD1. With V trimmed by 4 bases and J by 7 bases, 9 bases remained unmatched. The CDR3 is 14 residues long. Germline V gene data show CDR1 as MGHRA and CDR2 as YSYEKL. The CDR3 bases are TGCGCCAGCAGCCGACAGACAGGGATCCTTGGCTACACCTTC. The encoded protein is CASSRQTGILGYTF.

The rearrangement joins TRBV7-9 to TRBJ2-1; 8 nucleotides line up with TRBD1. Germline trimming cut 5 bases from V and 5 bases from J; bases unmatched to any gene: 5. From germline, CDR1 is SEHNR and CDR2 FQNEAQ (reference sequence). The CDR3 has 14 residues. Here the CDR3 reads CASSQPGQDNEQFF. The CDR3, as DNA: TGTGCCAGCAGCCAACCGGGACAGGACAATGAGCAGTTCTTC.

V is TRBV6-5 and J is TRBJ2-5; 10 nucleotides agree with TRBD1. The CDR3 is 12 residues long. J gave up 7 bases and V 6 bases, and 2 bases lay outside the gene matches. Per germline, CDR1 MNHEY and CDR2 SVGAGI. CDR3 coding DNA: TGTGCCAGCAGCAGGACAGGGGGGACCCAGTACTTC. It yields the protein CASSRTGGTQYF.

The chain has TRBV10-2 and TRBJ2-7; D gene uncertain. Germline V CDR1 and CDR2: WSHSY, SAAADI. The V and J ends lost 0 bases and 2 bases respectively, with 11 bases between them. This CDR3 is built from 15 residues. The DNA for the CDR3 is TGCGCCAGCAGTGAGTCTCTGGAGCGACCCTACGAGCAGTACTTC. As protein: CASSESLERPYEQYF.

The chain couples TRBV2 to TRBJ2-6, with D possibly matching TRBD1 (5 bases). Trimming shortened V by 6 bases and J by 1 base, and 16 bases separated the two germline ends. Looked up from germline, CDR1 is SNHLY and CDR2 is FYNNEI. CDR3 length: 17 residues. As DNA, the CDR3 is TGTGCCAGCAGCGCAGACCCCAGGGTGTCTGGGGCCAACGTCCTGACTTTC. Translated: CASSADPRVSGANVLTF.

CDR3 region: CTSSQDRMPGFGANVLTF. Here the CDR3 DNA reads TGCACCAGCAGCCAAGATCGCATGCCTGGCTTTGGGGCCAACGTCCTGACTTTC. This chain connects TRBV1 to TRBJ2-6; TRBD1 was called by the table and not checked on the DNA. TRBV1 is a pseudogene. The CDR3 totals 18 residues.

This chain connects TRBV19 to TRBJ2-2; TRBD2 might be the D (6 bases). The CDR3 loop spans 15 amino acids. V lost 7 bases and J lost 1, with 13 bases in between. In germline, CDR1 is LNHDA, CDR2 SQIVND (reference sequence). The CDR3 spells CASTPGTVNTGELFF. Here the CDR3 DNA reads TGTGCCAGTACCCCCGGGACTGTGAACACCGGGGAGCTGTTTTTT.

The CDR3 spells CASRARAGGEQFF. The CDR3 nucleotides read TGTGCCAGCAGGGCGAGAGCGGGCGGGGAGCAGTTCTTC. The chain recombines TRBV28 with TRBJ2-1, with a tentative D call TRBD2 (6 bases). The germline V and J ends were trimmed by 6 bases and 10 bases, with 16 bases remaining between them. The germline gives CDR1 MDHEN, CDR2 SYDVKM. The CDR3 loop spans 13 amino acids.

The V gene is TRBV6-6, the J gene TRBJ1-1, with D hard to call. The CDR3 contains 11 residues. Germline V gene data show CDR1 as MNHNY and CDR2 as SVGAGI (reference sequence). Trimming pared 5 bases from V and 2 bases from J, leaving 3 bases between. CDR3 sequence: CASSPNTEAFF. DNA for the CDR3: TGTGCCAGCAGTCCCAACACTGAAGCTTTCTTT.